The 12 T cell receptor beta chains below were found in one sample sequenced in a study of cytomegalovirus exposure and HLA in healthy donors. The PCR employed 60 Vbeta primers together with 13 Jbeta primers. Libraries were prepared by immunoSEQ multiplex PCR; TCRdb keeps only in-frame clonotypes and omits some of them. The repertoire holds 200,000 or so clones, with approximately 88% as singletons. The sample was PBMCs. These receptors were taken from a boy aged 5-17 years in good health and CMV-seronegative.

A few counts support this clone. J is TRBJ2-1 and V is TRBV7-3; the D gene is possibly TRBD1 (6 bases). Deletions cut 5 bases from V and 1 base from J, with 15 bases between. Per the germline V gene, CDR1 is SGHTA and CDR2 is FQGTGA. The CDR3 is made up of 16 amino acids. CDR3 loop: CASSLLGAGSYNEQFF. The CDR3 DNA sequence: TGTGCCAGCAGCCTATTGGGGGCCGGGTCCTACAATGAGCAGTTCTTC.

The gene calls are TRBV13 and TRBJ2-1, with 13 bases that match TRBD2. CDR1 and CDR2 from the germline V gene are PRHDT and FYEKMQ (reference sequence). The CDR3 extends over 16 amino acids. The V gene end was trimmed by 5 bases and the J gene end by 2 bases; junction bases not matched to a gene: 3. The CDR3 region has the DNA TGTGCCAGCAGCGCGGGACTAGCGGGAACCTACAATGAGCAGTTCTTC. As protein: CASSAGLAGTYNEQFF. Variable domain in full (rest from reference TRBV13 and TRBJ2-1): AAGVIQSPRHLIKEKRETATLKCYPIPRHDTVYWYQQGPGQDPQFLISFYEKMQSDKGSIPDRFSAQQFSDYHSELNMSSLELGDSALYFCASSAGLAGTYNEQFFGPGTRLTVL.

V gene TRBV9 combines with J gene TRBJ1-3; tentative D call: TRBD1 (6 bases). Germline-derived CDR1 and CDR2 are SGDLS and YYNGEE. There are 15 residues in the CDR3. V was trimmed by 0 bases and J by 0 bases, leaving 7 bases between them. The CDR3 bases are TGTGCCAGCAGCGTAGGGACAGTCTCTGGAAACACCATATATTTT. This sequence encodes CASSVGTVSGNTIYF.

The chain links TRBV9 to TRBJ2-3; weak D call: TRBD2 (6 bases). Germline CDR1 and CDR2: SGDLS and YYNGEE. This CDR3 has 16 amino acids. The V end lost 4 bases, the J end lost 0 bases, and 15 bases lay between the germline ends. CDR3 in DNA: TGTGCCAGCAGCCCCCGGGCGGGGTCTAGCACAGATACGCAGTATTTT. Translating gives CASSPRAGSSTDTQYF. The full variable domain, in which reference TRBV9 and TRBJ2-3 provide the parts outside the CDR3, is DSGVTQTPKHLITATGQRVTLRCSPRSGDLSVYWYQQSLDQGLQFLIQYYNGEERAKGNILERFSAQQFPDLHSELNLSSLELGDSALYFCASSPRAGSSTDTQYFGPGTRLTVL.

CDR3 in DNA: TGTGCCAGCAGCCAAGAACAGGGTTGGTTACATGGCTACACCTTC. This codes for CASSQEQGWLHGYTF. This chain uses TRBV4-2 with TRBJ1-2; D may be TRBD1 (6 bases). The CDR3 contains 15 residues. CDR1 and CDR2 from the germline V gene are LGHNA and YNFKEQ. V lost 0 bases and J lost 6, with 14 bases in between.

The CDR3 loop reads CASSPVATGLSYNEQFF. CDR3 sequence (DNA): TGTGCCAGCAGTCCAGTGGCTACAGGGCTCTCCTACAATGAGCAGTTCTTC. V is TRBV9 and J is TRBJ2-1, with TRBD1 as a possible D gene (6 bases). The CDR3 contains 17 residues. Germline V lookup: CDR1 SGDLS, CDR2 YYNGEE. V dropped 5 bases and J dropped 0 bases, with 18 bases sitting between them.

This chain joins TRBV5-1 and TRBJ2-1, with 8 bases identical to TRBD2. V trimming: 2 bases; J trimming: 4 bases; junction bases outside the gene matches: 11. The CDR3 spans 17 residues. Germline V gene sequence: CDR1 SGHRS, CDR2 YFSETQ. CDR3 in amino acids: CASSFAALAGQYNEQFF. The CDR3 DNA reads TGCGCCAGCAGCTTCGCCGCGTTAGCGGGACAATACAATGAGCAGTTCTTC.

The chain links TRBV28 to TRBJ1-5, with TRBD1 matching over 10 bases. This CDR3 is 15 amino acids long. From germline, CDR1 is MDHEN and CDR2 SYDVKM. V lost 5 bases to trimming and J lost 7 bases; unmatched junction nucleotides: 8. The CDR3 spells CASSTPDRGRQPQHF. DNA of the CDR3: TGTGCCAGCAGTACACCCGACAGGGGGCGACAGCCCCAGCATTTT.

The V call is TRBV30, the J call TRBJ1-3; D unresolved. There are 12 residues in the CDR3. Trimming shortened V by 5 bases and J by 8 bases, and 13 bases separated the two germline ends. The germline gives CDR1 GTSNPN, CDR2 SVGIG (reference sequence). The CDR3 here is CAWGIGADTIYF. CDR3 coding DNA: TGTGCCTGGGGGATAGGAGCGGACACCATATATTTT.

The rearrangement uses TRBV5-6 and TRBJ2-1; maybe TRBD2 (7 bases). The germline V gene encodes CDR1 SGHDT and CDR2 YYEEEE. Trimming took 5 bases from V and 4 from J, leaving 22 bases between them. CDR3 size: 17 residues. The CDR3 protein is CASRYLPSGGVYNEQFF. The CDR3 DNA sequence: TGTGCCAGCAGATATCTGCCCTCGGGGGGCGTTTACAATGAGCAGTTCTTC. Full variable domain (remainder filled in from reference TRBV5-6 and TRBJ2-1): DAGVTQSPTHLIKTRGQQVTLRCSPKSGHDTVSWYQQALGQGPQFIFQYYEEEERQRGNFPDRFSGHQFPNYSSELNVNALLLGDSALYLCASRYLPSGGVYNEQFFGPGTRLTVL.

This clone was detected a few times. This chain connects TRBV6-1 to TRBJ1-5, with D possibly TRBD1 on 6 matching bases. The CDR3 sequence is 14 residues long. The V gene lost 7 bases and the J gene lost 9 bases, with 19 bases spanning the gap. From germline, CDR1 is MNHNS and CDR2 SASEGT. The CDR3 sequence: CASKDRGGWRPQHF. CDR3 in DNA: TGTGCCAGCAAGGACAGAGGGGGATGGCGGCCCCAGCATTTT.

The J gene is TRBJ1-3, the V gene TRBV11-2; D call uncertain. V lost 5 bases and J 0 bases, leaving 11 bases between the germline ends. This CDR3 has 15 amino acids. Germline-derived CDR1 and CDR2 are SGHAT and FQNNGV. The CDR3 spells CASSLYFSSGNTIYF. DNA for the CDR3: TGTGCCAGCAGCCTGTATTTCTCCTCTGGAAACACCATATATTTT.